The 10 T cell receptor beta chains below were found in one sample sequenced in a study of CD8 T cells in ankylosing spondylitis. Using its own MiXCR run on the 5' RACE reads, TCRdb lists one record per CDR3 protein. The sample carries about 190,000 distinct CDR3 sequences, 10% to 15% recorded once. The material sequenced was blood, either unsorted or a sorted T cell fraction (not recorded which). The receptors were gathered from a female donor with ankylosing spondylitis or in good health (not recorded which).

The rearrangement joins TRBV4-2 to TRBJ2-7; tentatively, D is TRBD1 (5 bases). The germline V and J ends were trimmed by 1 base and 6 bases, with 16 bases remaining between them. Germline CDR1 LGHNA, CDR2 YNFKEQ. CDR3 length: 15 amino acids. The CDR3 coding sequence is TGTGCCAGCAGCCAAGGGGGCGGCAGTAATAGCGAGCAGTACTTC. This gives the protein CASSQGGGSNSEQYF.

The chain employs TRBV19 and TRBJ2-5; D call uncertain. Trimming removed 7 bases from V and 5 bases from J, with 14 bases in between. The germline gives CDR1 LNHDA, CDR2 SQIVND (reference sequence). CDR3 length: 13 residues. This CDR3 reads CASIGKMEETQYF. CDR3 coding DNA: TGTGCCAGTATTGGCAAAATGGAGGAGACCCAGTACTTC.

In this sample, this clonotype turned up many times. This rearrangement joins TRBV24-1 to TRBJ1-2, with D uncertain. CDR1 and CDR2 (germline): KGHDR, SFDVKD. The CDR3 is made up of 13 amino acids. Trimming removed 3 bases from V and 4 bases from J, with 8 bases in between. This chain's CDR3 is CATSDRGVYGYTF. DNA for the CDR3: TGTGCCACCAGTGATCGCGGGGTCTATGGCTACACCTTC.

In this sample, this clonotype turned up a few times. The CDR3 is CASSFDRGQETQYF. The DNA of the CDR3 is TGTGCCAGCAGCTTCGACAGGGGCCAAGAGACCCAGTACTTC. The chain employs TRBV7-9 and TRBJ2-5; 8 bases line up with TRBD1. Germline V gene data show CDR1 as SEHNR and CDR2 as FQNEAQ (reference sequence). With 3 bases clipped from V and 1 base from J, the junction kept 1 base outside the gene matches. The CDR3 is 14 amino acids.

This clonotype was seen many times. V and J are TRBV6-1 and TRBJ2-1; D is unclear. V lost 3 bases and J lost 2, with 11 bases in between. CDR1 and CDR2 (germline): MNHNS, SASEGT. The CDR3 length is 15 residues. The CDR3 nucleotides are TGTGCCAGCAGTGACCGGGCATTGCCCTACAATGAGCAGTTCTTC. Amino acids: CASSDRALPYNEQFF.

This chain connects TRBV10-3 to TRBJ2-5; D may be TRBD2 (6 bases). CDR1 is ENHRY, CDR2 SYGVKD, per germline. The CDR3 is 14 residues long. Trimming removed 2 bases from V and 4 bases from J, with 11 bases in between. CDR3 bases: TGTGCCATCAGTGAGCAGCTCGGGGGAGAGACCCAGTACTTC. This codes for CAISEQLGGETQYF.

The rearrangement uses TRBV7-8 and TRBJ2-3; a possible D gene is TRBD1 (5 bases). The CDR3 extends over 13 amino acids. Germline V gene sequence: CDR1 SGHVS, CDR2 FQNEAQ. V dropped 5 bases and J dropped 6 bases, with 12 bases sitting between them. CDR3 DNA: TGTGCCAGCAGCGTAAAGGGGCCGGATACGCAGTATTTT. It specifies CASSVKGPDTQYF.

This clonotype showed up many times. V is TRBV5-6 and J is TRBJ1-1; D gene ambiguous. CDR3 length equals 14 residues. CDR1 and CDR2 from the germline V gene are SGHDT and YYEEEE. Trimming cost V 2 bases and J 4 bases, with 12 bases left between them. The CDR3 nucleotides read TGTGCCAGCAGCTTACTCCCGGAGGGCACTGAAGCTTTCTTT. Translation: CASSLLPEGTEAFF.

This clonotype has a count of ten or more. The chain is built from TRBV7-2 and TRBJ2-7, with 8 bases aligning to TRBD1. V was pared by 2 bases and J by 4 bases, with 7 bases of the junction left unmatched. The CDR3 consists of 15 residues. Per the germline V gene, CDR1 is SGHTA and CDR2 is FQGNSA. Here the CDR3 reads CASSLYQGAGYEQYF. CDR3 DNA sequence: TGTGCCAGCAGCTTATACCAGGGGGCGGGATACGAGCAGTACTTC.

This clonotype was seen more than once but under ten times. The chain couples TRBV7-9 to TRBJ2-4, with D unresolved. The germline V gene encodes CDR1 SEHNR and CDR2 FQNEAQ (reference sequence). The CDR3 has 15 residues. Trimming shortened V by 4 bases and J by 4 bases, and 14 bases separated the two germline ends. The CDR3 reads CASSSWVATKNIQYF. In DNA form, the CDR3 reads TGTGCCAGCAGCTCTTGGGTAGCCACGAAAAACATTCAGTACTTC. The full variable domain, with the rest looked up from reference TRBV7-9 and TRBJ2-4, is DTGVSQNPRHKITKRGQNVTFRCDPISEHNRLYWYRQTLGQGPEFLTYFQNEAQLEKSRLLSDRFSAERPKGSFSTLEIQRTEQGDSAMYLCASSSWVATKNIQYFGAGTRLSVL.